These 17 T cell receptor beta chains came from one sample sequenced in a study of blood T cell repertoires in COVID-19 (dated by TCRdb to about 2020). The library was built by means of the immunoSEQ multiplex PCR assay. The clones in this table, taken by TCRdb from immuneACCESS, are in-frame only. Not every clone is retained; where verified, under half of the shortfall comes from an unresolved V gene, and the cause of the rest is unknown. The sample includes hundreds of thousands of clones, with 84% observed a single time. The ten top clones hold approximately 4% of the sample. Material: PBMCs or T cells enriched from blood (not recorded which). Receptor source: a young man with acute COVID-19.

This clone was seen only a few times. The chain uses TRBV6-5 and TRBJ1-5; D not certain. The CDR3 has 14 residues. Germline CDR1 and CDR2: MNHEY and SVGAGI. Between the trimmed V and J ends, which lost 8 bases and 3 bases, there was a span of 14 bases. The DNA for the CDR3 is TGTGCCAGCCTATTGAGTAGTCACAATCAGCCCCAGCATTTT. As protein: CASLLSSHNQPQHF.

This chain links TRBV19 with TRBJ1-4, with no clear D. Germline CDR1 is LNHDA and CDR2 is SQIVND (reference sequence). V was trimmed by 4 bases and J by 4 bases, leaving 16 bases between them. The CDR3 consists of 16 residues. CDR3 bases: TGTGCCAGTAGTAGCCCCCCCACGGGGTTTAATGAAAAACTGTTTTTT. Translating it yields CASSSPPTGFNEKLFF.

This sequence joins TRBV7-9 and TRBJ1-3, with no clear D. The germline CDR1 and CDR2 sequences are SEHNR and FQNEAQ (reference sequence). This CDR3 spans 13 amino acids. V was trimmed by 6 bases and J by 4 bases, leaving 10 bases between them. Here the CDR3 DNA reads TGTGCCAGCAGTCCACTTGCCGGAAACACCATATATTTT. Protein: CASSPLAGNTIYF.

This clone was detected only once. The CDR3 reads CASGLPGGSYNEQFF. The CDR3 nucleotides read TGTGCCAGCGGATTACCAGGAGGCTCCTACAATGAGCAGTTCTTC. This sequence joins TRBV21-1 and TRBJ2-1; TRBD2 reflects the table's D call only, with no check against the DNA. TRBV21-1 is an annotated pseudogene. CDR3 length: 15 residues.

This clone was detected a few times. The chain employs TRBV28 and TRBJ2-7; D might be TRBD1 (5 bases). Germline V CDR1 and CDR2: MDHEN, SYDVKM. Trimming removed 4 bases at V and 5 bases at J, with 12 bases between. The CDR3 is 13 residues long. CDR3 amino acids: CASSSGSRDEQYV. CDR3 in DNA: TGTGCCAGCAGTTCCGGTTCCAGGGACGAGCAGTACGTC.

This clone was counted a few times. The chain has TRBV19 and TRBJ1-2, with 7 bases matching TRBD1. The J segment lost 0 bases and the V segment lost 3 bases, leaving 4 bases of the junction unmatched. There are 15 residues in the CDR3. Germline V gene lookup returns CDR1 LNHDA and CDR2 SQIVND (reference sequence). CDR3 residues: CASSIGTVPNYGYTF. For the CDR3, the DNA is TGTGCCAGTAGTATTGGGACAGTTCCTAACTATGGCTACACCTTC.

The rearrangement uses TRBV19 and TRBJ1-5; D is perhaps TRBD1 (6 bases). The CDR3 has 15 amino acids. V lost 4 bases and J 2 bases, leaving 12 bases between the germline ends. Germline-derived CDR1 and CDR2 are LNHDA and SQIVND (reference sequence). In nucleotides, the CDR3 is TGTGCCAGTAGTAAAGGGGGGGTTGGCAATCAGCCCCAGCATTTT. Translating gives CASSKGGVGNQPQHF.

The J gene is TRBJ1-1, the V gene TRBV6-5; 7 bases are shared with TRBD1. Germline CDR1 is MNHEY and CDR2 is SVGAGI. With 5 bases clipped from V and 1 base from J, the junction kept 7 bases outside the gene matches. The length of the CDR3 is 15 residues. CDR3 in amino acids: CASSPLGGSNTEAFF. The CDR3 bases are TGTGCCAGCAGTCCCCTAGGGGGCTCGAACACTGAAGCTTTCTTT.

This clone appeared once. The chain employs TRBV4-1 and TRBJ2-7; 11 bases fit TRBD1. J was trimmed by 7 bases and V by 0 bases; bases with no gene match: 17. The CDR3 loop spans 19 amino acids. The germline gives CDR1 MGHRA, CDR2 YSYEKL. The CDR3 loop is CASSQDSRIVGQGAREQYV. CDR3 DNA: TGCGCCAGCAGCCAAGATTCCCGCATAGTCGGACAGGGGGCGCGAGAGCAGTACGTC.

The V and J genes are TRBV6-2 or TRBV6-3 and TRBJ2-3, with TRBD2 matching 9 bases. J gave up 6 bases and V 4 bases, and 11 bases lay outside the gene matches. The CDR3 has 16 residues. In germline, CDR1 is MNHEY, CDR2 SVGEGT. The DNA of the CDR3 is TGTGCCAGCAGTTCCTCGATAGCGGGAGAGGGGGATACGCAGTATTTT. Translation gives CASSSSIAGEGDTQYF.

There are a few counts of this clone. V and J are TRBV6-4 and TRBJ1-5; 10 bases agree with TRBD1. Germline loops: CDR1 MRHNA, CDR2 SNTAGT. The length of the CDR3 is 16 residues. V lost 9 bases to trimming and J lost 2 bases; unmatched junction nucleotides: 10. The CDR3 protein is CARLDRGLYGNQPQHF. CDR3 DNA sequence: TGTGCCAGATTAGACAGGGGGCTCTATGGCAATCAGCCCCAGCATTTT.

This clone was seen only a few times. The chain recombines TRBV5-1 with TRBJ2-2; D may be TRBD1 (6 bases). Germline V gives CDR1 SGHRS, CDR2 YFSETQ. This CDR3 has 15 residues. Trimming removed 4 bases from V and 4 bases from J, with 14 bases in between. CDR3 amino acids: CASSAQVGGTGELFF. The CDR3 nucleotides are TGCGCCAGCAGCGCGCAGGTAGGGGGCACCGGGGAGCTGTTTTTT. Together with reference TRBV5-1 and TRBJ2-2, the CDR3 gives the full variable domain: KAGVTQTPRYLIKTRGQQVTLSCSPISGHRSVSWYQQTPGQGLQFLFEYFSETQRNKGNFPGRFSGRQFSNSRSEMNVSTLELGDSALYLCASSAQVGGTGELFFGEGSRLTVL.

This chain connects TRBV11-2 to TRBJ1-1; D unclear. Germline CDR1 is SGHAT and CDR2 is FQNNGV. The CDR3 covers 12 residues. Trimming cost V 8 bases and J 5 bases, with 12 bases left between them. In DNA, the CDR3 is TGTGCCAGCGGGGAGGGATGGACTGAAGCTTTCTTT. Protein: CASGEGWTEAFF.

The rearrangement joins TRBV19 to TRBJ1-6; the D is unclear. V lost 4 bases and J lost 4, with 14 bases in between. The CDR3 has 16 residues. CDR1 is LNHDA and CDR2 is SQIVND in the germline V gene (reference sequence). CDR3 region: CASSTGSGEYNSPLHF. CDR3 DNA sequence: TGTGCCAGTAGTACGGGCTCCGGGGAATATAATTCACCCCTCCACTTT.

V is TRBV6-6 and J is TRBJ1-1; perhaps TRBD1 as D (6 bases). The CDR3 contains 12 residues. CDR1 MNHNY and CDR2 SVGAGI come from the germline V gene (reference sequence). V was clipped by 10 bases and J by 3 bases, with 12 bases between them. CDR3 sequence (DNA): TGTGCCATCCAGGGGAGGGACACTGAAGCTTTCTTT. This translates into CAIQGRDTEAFF.

This chain joins TRBV27 and TRBJ1-5, with TRBD1 matching over 10 bases. The CDR3 loop spans 16 amino acids. Germline values: CDR1 MNHEY, CDR2 SMNVEV (reference sequence). Trimming took 8 bases from V and 1 from J; bases not matched to a gene: 8. The CDR3 sequence: CASAPRGQGSNQPQHF. In DNA, the CDR3 is TGTGCCAGCGCCCCTAGGGGACAGGGGAGCAATCAGCCCCAGCATTTT.

The chain employs TRBV3-1 (or the pseudogene TRBV3-2) and TRBJ1-1; D possibly corresponds to TRBD1 (6 bases). Germline values: CDR1 LGHDT, CDR2 YNNKEL (reference sequence). Trimming took 9 bases from V and 4 from J, leaving 12 bases between them. This CDR3 is built from 12 residues. The CDR3 DNA reads TGTGCCAGTACAGGGTGGGGCACTGAAGCTTTCTTT. It encodes CASTGWGTEAFF.